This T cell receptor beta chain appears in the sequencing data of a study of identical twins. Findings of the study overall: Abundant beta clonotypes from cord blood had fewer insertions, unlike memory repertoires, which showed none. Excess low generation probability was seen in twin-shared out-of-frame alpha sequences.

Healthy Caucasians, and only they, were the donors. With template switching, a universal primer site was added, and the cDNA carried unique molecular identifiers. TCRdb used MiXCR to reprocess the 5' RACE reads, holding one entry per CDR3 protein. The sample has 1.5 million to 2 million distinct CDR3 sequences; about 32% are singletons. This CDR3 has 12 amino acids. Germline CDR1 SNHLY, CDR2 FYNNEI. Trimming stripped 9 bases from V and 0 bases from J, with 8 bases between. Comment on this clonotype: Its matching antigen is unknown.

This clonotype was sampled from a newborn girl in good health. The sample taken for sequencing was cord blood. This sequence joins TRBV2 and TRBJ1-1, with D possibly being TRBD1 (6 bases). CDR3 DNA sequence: TGTGCCAGACAGGGCTTGAACACTGAAGCTTTCTTT. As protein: CARQGLNTEAFF.